Listed below are T cell receptor beta chains from one sample, sequenced in a study of blood T cell repertoires in COVID-19. Clones were sequenced by immunoSEQ multiplex PCR, and TCRdb holds only the in-frame ones, with some missing. The table has more than 250,000 clones, 87% seen once. The sample taken for sequencing was peripheral blood. These receptors were taken from a man aged 50-59 years with active or convalescent COVID-19. CDR3s include the opening cysteine and the closing phenylalanine or tryptophan. The D gene is left open where the match is weak. Size values are once, few and many counts, or a class for expanded clones, and some rows have none.

abundance: NA
d_gene: NA
j_gene: TRBJ1-2
v_gene: TRBV7-3
CDR3aa: CASSLERRNGYTF
CDR3nt: TGTGCCAGCAGCTTAGAACGGCGGAATGGCTACACCTTC

abundance: NA
d_gene: TRBD2
j_gene: TRBJ2-3
v_gene: TRBV29-1
CDR3aa: CSAEPRAGGADTQYF
CDR3nt: TGCAGCGCCGAGCCAAGAGCGGGAGGGGCAGATACGCAGTATTTT

abundance: NA
d_gene: NA
j_gene: TRBJ1-1
v_gene: TRBV5-6
CDR3aa: CASSLGGGDTEAFF
CDR3nt: TGTGCCAGCAGCTTGGGAGGAGGGGACACTGAAGCTTTCTTT

abundance: NA
d_gene: NA
j_gene: TRBJ2-7
v_gene: TRBV7-2
CDR3aa: CASSASSYEQYF
CDR3nt: TGTGCCAGCAGCGCCAGCTCCTACGAGCAGTACTTC

abundance: NA
d_gene: NA
j_gene: TRBJ1-2
v_gene: TRBV29-1
CDR3aa: CSVGGRGGDGYTF
CDR3nt: TGCAGCGTTGGGGGACGAGGGGGAGACGGCTACACCTTC

abundance: NA
d_gene: NA
j_gene: TRBJ1-1
v_gene: TRBV5-1
CDR3aa: CASSLVPGNTEAFF
CDR3nt: TGCGCCAGCAGCTTGGTGCCAGGGAACACTGAAGCTTTCTTT

abundance: NA
d_gene: TRBD2
j_gene: TRBJ2-1
v_gene: TRBV30
CDR3aa: CAWGWTSGNNEQFF
CDR3nt: TGTGCCTGGGGATGGACTAGCGGCAACAATGAGCAGTTCTTC

abundance: NA
d_gene: NA
j_gene: TRBJ2-7
v_gene: TRBV7-6
CDR3aa: CASSFRDEQYF
CDR3nt: TGTGCCAGCAGCTTCAGGGACGAGCAGTACTTC

abundance: NA
d_gene: NA
j_gene: TRBJ2-5
v_gene: TRBV10-3
CDR3aa: CAISEYEETQYF
CDR3nt: TGTGCCATCAGTGAGTATGAGGAGACCCAGTACTTC

abundance: NA
d_gene: NA
j_gene: TRBJ1-1
v_gene: TRBV12-3/TRBV12-4
CDR3aa: CASRAGYTEAFF
CDR3nt: TGTGCCAGCAGGGCAGGGTACACTGAAGCTTTCTTT

abundance: NA
d_gene: TRBD1
j_gene: TRBJ1-3
v_gene: TRBV3-1/TRBV3-2
CDR3aa: CASSQPRTGGFGNTIYF
CDR3nt: TGTGCCAGCAGCCAACCCCGGACAGGGGGCTTTGGAAACACCATATATTTT

abundance: NA
d_gene: TRBD1
j_gene: TRBJ2-3
v_gene: TRBV7-6
CDR3aa: CASSPGTGNTDTQYF
CDR3nt: TGTGCCAGCAGCCCCGGGACAGGGAACACAGATACGCAGTATTTT

abundance: NA
d_gene: NA
j_gene: TRBJ2-2
v_gene: TRBV9
CDR3aa: CASSVGSGVTGELFF
CDR3nt: TGTGCCAGCAGCGTAGGGAGCGGAGTCACCGGGGAGCTGTTTTTT

abundance: NA
d_gene: TRBD1
j_gene: TRBJ1-3
v_gene: TRBV28
CDR3aa: CASSLIGQALSGNTIYF
CDR3nt: TGTGCCAGCAGTTTAATTGGACAGGCCCTCTCTGGAAACACCATATATTTT

abundance: NA
d_gene: NA
j_gene: TRBJ2-7
v_gene: TRBV6-5
CDR3aa: CATRGWEPYEQYF
CDR3nt: TGTGCCACCCGAGGATGGGAGCCCTACGAGCAGTACTTC

abundance: few
d_gene: NA
j_gene: TRBJ2-7
v_gene: TRBV2
CDR3aa: CASSELAREQYF
CDR3nt: TGTGCCAGCAGTGAATTAGCACGCGAGCAGTACTTC

abundance: few
d_gene: TRBD1
j_gene: TRBJ1-5
v_gene: TRBV7-2
CDR3aa: CASSLVGTGYQPQHF
CDR3nt: TGTGCCAGCAGCTTAGTCGGGACAGGGTACCAGCCCCAGCATTTT

abundance: NA
d_gene: TRBD1
j_gene: TRBJ2-2
v_gene: TRBV7-3
CDR3aa: CASSSRQGVSTGELFF
CDR3nt: TGTGCCAGCAGCTCCAGACAGGGGGTAAGCACCGGGGAGCTGTTTTTT

abundance: NA
d_gene: NA
j_gene: TRBJ2-1
v_gene: TRBV18
CDR3aa: CASSPSIQGGLDEQFF
CDR3nt: TGTGCCAGCTCACCATCTATACAGGGGGGGCTGGATGAGCAGTTCTTC

abundance: NA
d_gene: TRBD2
j_gene: TRBJ2-7
v_gene: TRBV28
CDR3aa: CASSPPPGTSGTVFYEQYF
CDR3nt: TGTGCCAGCAGTCCTCCCCCCGGGACTAGCGGGACAGTTTTCTACGAGCAGTACTTC

abundance: NA
d_gene: NA
j_gene: TRBJ1-1
v_gene: TRBV7-3
CDR3aa: CASSSGTSTEAFF
CDR3nt: TGTGCCAGCAGCTCCGGGACAAGCACTGAAGCTTTCTTT

abundance: NA
d_gene: NA
j_gene: TRBJ1-5
v_gene: TRBV15
CDR3aa: CATSLTFRDSNQPQHF
CDR3nt: TGTGCCACCAGCCTGACATTTCGGGATAGCAATCAGCCCCAGCATTTT

abundance: NA
d_gene: TRBD2
j_gene: TRBJ2-1
v_gene: TRBV19
CDR3aa: CASSMGGTSNEQFF
CDR3nt: TGTGCCAGTAGTATGGGGGGGACTAGCAATGAGCAGTTCTTC

abundance: NA
d_gene: NA
j_gene: TRBJ2-2
v_gene: TRBV7-8
CDR3aa: CASSLQGGYTGELFF
CDR3nt: TGTGCCAGCAGCTTACAGGGGGGTTACACCGGGGAGCTGTTTTTT

abundance: NA
d_gene: TRBD1
j_gene: TRBJ1-2
v_gene: TRBV4-3
CDR3aa: CASSQATGGYGYTF
CDR3nt: TGCGCCAGCAGCCAAGCCACAGGGGGCTATGGCTACACCTTC

abundance: NA
d_gene: NA
j_gene: TRBJ2-1
v_gene: TRBV28
CDR3aa: CASSPNRQEQFF
CDR3nt: TGTGCCAGCAGTCCAAACCGACAGGAGCAGTTCTTC

abundance: NA
d_gene: NA
j_gene: TRBJ1-4
v_gene: TRBV5-1
CDR3aa: CASSLVAGSGEKLFF
CDR3nt: TGCGCCAGCAGCTTGGTTGCAGGGTCTGGTGAAAAACTGTTTTTT

abundance: few
d_gene: NA
j_gene: TRBJ1-5
v_gene: TRBV6-2/TRBV6-3
CDR3aa: CASSYGQSNQPQHF
CDR3nt: TGTGCCAGCAGTTACGGACAAAGCAATCAGCCCCAGCATTTT

abundance: NA
d_gene: NA
j_gene: TRBJ2-6
v_gene: TRBV30
CDR3aa: CAWSVGLAGANVLTF
CDR3nt: TGTGCCTGGAGTGTGGGACTCGCTGGGGCCAACGTCCTGACTTTC

abundance: NA
d_gene: TRBD2
j_gene: TRBJ2-3
v_gene: TRBV19
CDR3aa: CASSGLAAPTDTQYF
CDR3nt: TGTGCCAGTAGCGGACTAGCGGCTCCCACAGATACGCAGTATTTT

abundance: NA
d_gene: NA
j_gene: TRBJ1-1
v_gene: TRBV4-2
CDR3aa: CASSPLGVGGGIGNTEAFF
CDR3nt: TGTGCCAGCAGCCCCCTAGGCGTGGGAGGGGGAATTGGGAACACTGAAGCTTTCTTT

abundance: NA
d_gene: TRBD2
j_gene: TRBJ2-2
v_gene: TRBV10-3
CDR3aa: CAISEWTSGGNGELFF
CDR3nt: TGTGCCATCAGTGAGTGGACTAGCGGGGGGAACGGGGAGCTGTTTTTT

abundance: once
d_gene: TRBD1
j_gene: TRBJ1-6
v_gene: TRBV5-1
CDR3aa: CASSLAPGTGDSPLHF
CDR3nt: TGCGCCAGCAGCTTGGCCCCCGGGACAGGGGACTCACCCCTCCACTTT

abundance: NA
d_gene: NA
j_gene: TRBJ2-7
v_gene: TRBV11-2
CDR3aa: CASSLTRTGEQYF
CDR3nt: TGTGCCAGCAGCCTGACTAGGACGGGGGAGCAGTACTTC